The T cell receptor beta chain described here comes from a study of T cells after yellow fever vaccination. CDR1 is MNHEY, CDR2 SVGAGI, per germline. Trimming removed 2 bases from V and 6 bases from J; junction bases left unmatched: 1. There are 14 residues in the CDR3. TCRdb used MiXCR to reprocess the 5' RACE reads, holding one entry per CDR3 protein. The table lists about 500,000 distinct CDR3 sequences, around a sixth of them singletons. This sequence was found in a young man who received the YFV17D yellow fever vaccine. This specimen consisted of PBMCs, obtained about 5 days after the first yellow fever vaccination. The chain has TRBV6-5 and TRBJ1-4; 9 bases fit TRBD1. The CDR3, as DNA: TGTGCCAGCAGTTACGGGGACAGGGATGAAAAACTGTTTTTT. Translation: CASSYGDRDEKLFF.